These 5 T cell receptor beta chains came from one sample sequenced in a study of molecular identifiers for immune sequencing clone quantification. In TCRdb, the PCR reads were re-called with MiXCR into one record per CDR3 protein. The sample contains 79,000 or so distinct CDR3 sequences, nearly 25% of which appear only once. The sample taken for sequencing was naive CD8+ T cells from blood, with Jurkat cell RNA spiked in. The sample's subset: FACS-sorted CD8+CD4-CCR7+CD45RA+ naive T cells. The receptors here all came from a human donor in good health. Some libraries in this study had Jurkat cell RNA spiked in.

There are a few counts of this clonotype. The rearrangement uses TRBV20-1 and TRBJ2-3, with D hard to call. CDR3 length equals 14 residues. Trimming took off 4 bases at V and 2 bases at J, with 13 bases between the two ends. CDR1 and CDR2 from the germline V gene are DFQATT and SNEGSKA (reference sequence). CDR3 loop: CSAIRGLSTDTQYF. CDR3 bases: TGCAGTGCTATCCGCGGCTTATCCACAGATACGCAGTATTTT.

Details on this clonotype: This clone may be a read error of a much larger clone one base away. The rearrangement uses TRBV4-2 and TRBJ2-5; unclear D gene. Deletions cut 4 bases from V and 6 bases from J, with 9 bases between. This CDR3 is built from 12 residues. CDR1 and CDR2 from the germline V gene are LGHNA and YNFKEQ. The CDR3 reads CASSPSSKTQYF. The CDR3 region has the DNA TGTGCCAGCAGCCCGAGCTCGAAGACCCAGTACTTC.

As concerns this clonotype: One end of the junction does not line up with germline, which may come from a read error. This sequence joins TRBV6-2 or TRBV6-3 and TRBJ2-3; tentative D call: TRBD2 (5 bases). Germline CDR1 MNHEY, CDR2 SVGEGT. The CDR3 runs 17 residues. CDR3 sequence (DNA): TGTGCCGGCAGTTACTCTCCCATCGGGGAATACACAGATACGCAGTATTTT. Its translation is CAGSYSPIGEYTDTQYF.

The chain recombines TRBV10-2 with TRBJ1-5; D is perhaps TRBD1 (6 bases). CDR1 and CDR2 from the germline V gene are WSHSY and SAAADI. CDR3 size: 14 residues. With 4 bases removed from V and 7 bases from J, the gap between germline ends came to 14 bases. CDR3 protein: CASSVGGLEQPQHF. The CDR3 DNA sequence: TGCGCCAGCAGTGTAGGGGGGCTAGAACAGCCCCAGCATTTT.

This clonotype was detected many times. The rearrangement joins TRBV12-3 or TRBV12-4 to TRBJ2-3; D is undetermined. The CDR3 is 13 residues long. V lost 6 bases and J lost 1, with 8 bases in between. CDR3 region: CASRGRRTDTQYF. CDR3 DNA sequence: TGTGCCAGCAGGGGCAGACGCACAGATACGCAGTATTTT.